The entry below gives a single TCR beta chain sequence along with its context. Its antigen target is currently unknown. Base-call qualities are not available, and no considerably larger clone is one nucleotide away. The entry originates in a study of blood T cell repertoires in COVID-19 (dated by TCRdb to the early 2020s). General notes on the study: Collaborator samples came from the United States, Italy and Spain and covered acute and convalescent phases of COVID-19. Nearly every sample came with metadata listing a de-identified subject ID, COVID-19 status, age in years and sex. Where available, HLA class I and class II types were obtained from metadata supplied by the sample provider rather than from assay-based typing. The samples were drawn from the first 160 participants of the ongoing ImmuneRACE study and from more than 1,000 subjects provided by 6 global collaborators. Deeply sampled blood TCRbeta repertoires from subjects exposed to, actively infected with, or recovered from COVID-19 were included in the dataset. The prospective study material was composed of cDNA or gDNA derived from T cells, B-cell-depleted T cells, or PBMCs. The repertoires were released in a freely available public database meant as a resource for research on the immune response to SARS-CoV-2. Broader findings and caveats from the paper: Clinical and demographic metadata were provided uncurated, with the amount varying by source and participant.

TCRbeta CDR3 regions were amplified from genomic DNA using the immunoSEQ Assay, a bias-controlled multiplex PCR. In the authors' own workflow: The number of nucleated cells in each sample was estimated by amplification of reference gene primers within the assay. To quantify the absolute abundance of each unique TCRbeta CDR3 rearrangement, sequence reads were collapsed and filtered. For each sample, productive Simpson clonality was calculated as the square root of Simpson's diversity index across productive rearrangements. TCRdb mirrors the immuneACCESS table, restricted to in-frame sequences. Some clones are absent from its copies; in checked studies, under half trace to an unresolved V gene, and the reason for the others is unknown. V, J and clone size were drawn from that table, and D and trimming were deduced from the DNA. In this sample the table shows roughly 130,000 clones, about 89% of which occur a single time. The top ten constitute over 3.5% of the sample.

Whole blood was collected in K2EDTA tubes by collaborating institutions according to the institutions' own protocols. For TCRbeta analysis, collaborators shipped samples as frozen whole blood, isolated PBMCs, or DNA extracted from either of those sample types. As encoded in the germline V gene, CDR1 is SGHRS while CDR2 is YFSETQ. The junction shows trimming of 4 bases on V and 6 bases on J, plus 9 bases between the germline ends. The CDR3, cysteine through phenylalanine, is 12 amino acids long. This entry keeps only the CDR3 DNA: 36 bases, framed from base 1. The sequencing input was peripheral blood. Recombination joined TRBV5-1 with TRBJ2-3; D gene: possibly TRBD2, on 5 matching bases. The sequence was collected from a woman aged 60-75 years with acute or convalescent COVID-19. DNA sequence: TGCGCCAGCAGCCCTGACTATGATACGCAGTATTTT. Translation gives CASSPDYDTQYF.